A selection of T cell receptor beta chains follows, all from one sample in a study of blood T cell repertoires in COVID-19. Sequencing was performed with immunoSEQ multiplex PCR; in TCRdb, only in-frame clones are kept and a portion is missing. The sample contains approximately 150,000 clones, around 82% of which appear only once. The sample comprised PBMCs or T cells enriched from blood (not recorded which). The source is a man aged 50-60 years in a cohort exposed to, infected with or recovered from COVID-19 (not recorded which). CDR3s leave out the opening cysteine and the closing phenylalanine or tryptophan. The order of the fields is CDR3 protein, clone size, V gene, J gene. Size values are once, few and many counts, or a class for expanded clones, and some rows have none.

CDR3: ASSPVGGGLSEQY; size: .; V: TRBV3-1/TRBV3-2; J: TRBJ2-7
CDR3: ASSSRLTGGGSPLH; size: .; V: TRBV6-5; J: TRBJ1-6
CDR3: ASSSRTGQQF; size: .; V: TRBV27; J: TRBJ2-1
CDR3: ASRAYRGRDYNEQF; size: .; V: TRBV10-2; J: TRBJ2-1
CDR3: ASSDRARSYGYT; size: .; V: TRBV6-1; J: TRBJ1-2
CDR3: AWSGQGSGNTIY; size: few; V: TRBV30; J: TRBJ1-3
CDR3: ASSSPGRDTGELF; size: .; V: TRBV7-6; J: TRBJ2-2
CDR3: ASSSSFVQGAADEQF; size: .; V: TRBV5-8; J: TRBJ2-1
CDR3: ASSQITGFTEAF; size: few; V: TRBV9; J: TRBJ1-1
CDR3: ASSLTGYNEKLF; size: .; V: TRBV28; J: TRBJ1-4
CDR3: ASSLDRFNEQF; size: few; V: TRBV7-8; J: TRBJ2-1
CDR3: ASSFLAGAAGEQF; size: .; V: TRBV5-4; J: TRBJ2-1
CDR3: AWSVLAGNQPQH; size: .; V: TRBV30; J: TRBJ1-5
CDR3: ASSVHNDEQY; size: once; V: TRBV10-1; J: TRBJ2-7
CDR3: AISPQGSPNSGNQPQH; size: .; V: TRBV10-3; J: TRBJ1-5
CDR3: ATSDFGRGRTDTQY; size: .; V: TRBV24-1; J: TRBJ2-3
CDR3: ASRADRGNNSPLH; size: few; V: TRBV6-5; J: TRBJ1-6
CDR3: ASSYSSSRPLRGEQY; size: .; V: TRBV6-2/TRBV6-3; J: TRBJ2-7
CDR3: ASSQGTGANVLT; size: .; V: TRBV18; J: TRBJ2-6
CDR3: ASSYRGHGEKLF; size: .; V: TRBV13; J: TRBJ1-4
CDR3: ASSTTGVGSGYT; size: .; V: TRBV5-4; J: TRBJ1-2
CDR3: ATSRAAQGTGLEKLF; size: .; V: TRBV15; J: TRBJ1-4
CDR3: ASRPGYTGELF; size: .; V: TRBV10-1; J: TRBJ2-2
CDR3: ASTPDSSYKNIQY; size: once; V: TRBV6-5; J: TRBJ2-4